This TCR beta chain is drawn from a study of early T cells in non-severe SARS-CoV-2 infection. This CDR3 region has 15 residues. Germline V gene data show CDR1 as WNHNN and CDR2 as SYGVQD (reference sequence). In the case of this clonotype: Since a much larger clone is just one base distant, this may be a read error.

TCRdb re-analysed the 5' RACE reads in MiXCR, keeping a single row per CDR3 protein. The table shows fewer than 40,000 distinct CDR3 sequences, with approximately 5% occurring only once. Sequencing was performed on whole blood. The chain joins TRBV10-1 to TRBJ2-2; perhaps TRBD2 as D (5 bases). The receptor comes from an adult who was a healthcare worker with PCR-confirmed SARS-CoV-2 infection or an uninfected control (not recorded which). The CDR3 spells CASSEFRTRTGDLFF. The CDR3, as DNA: TGCGCCAGCAGTGAGTTTAGGACCCGCACCGGGGATCTGTTTTTT.